This T cell receptor (beta chain) was observed in a study of tumor-infiltrating lymphocytes in primary liver carcinoma. Co-extracted RNA and DNA came from roughly 21-30 mg of unsorted bulk tissue. Making TCR beta cDNA involved around 510 ng total RNA and a constant-region primer. ARM-PCR was slightly modified, and three nested multiplex PCR rounds with it gave rise to the TCR beta libraries. The first two PCR rounds, approximately 10 cycles each, used TRBV1-TRBV30 forward primers and a C-beta reverse primer. TCRdb itself ran the multiplex PCR reads through MiXCR, one entry per CDR3 protein. The profile shows under 45,000 distinct CDR3 sequences, 73% of them singletons. V was pared by 6 bases and J by 5 bases, with 16 bases between. The CDR3 has 14 amino acids. Germline loops: CDR1 MNHEY, CDR2 SVGAGI.

The receptor was derived from a man between 35 and 55 years old with primary liver carcinoma and hepatitis B virus infection. The chain has TRBV6-5 and TRBJ2-5; possible D gene TRBD1, 6 bases. Sequencing input: liver tumor tissue from sampling region 2. The subset here: tumor region T2, inferior pole. The CDR3: CASSYEGDKETQYF. The CDR3 coding sequence is TGTGCCAGCAGCTACGAAGGGGACAAGGAGACCCAGTACTTC.